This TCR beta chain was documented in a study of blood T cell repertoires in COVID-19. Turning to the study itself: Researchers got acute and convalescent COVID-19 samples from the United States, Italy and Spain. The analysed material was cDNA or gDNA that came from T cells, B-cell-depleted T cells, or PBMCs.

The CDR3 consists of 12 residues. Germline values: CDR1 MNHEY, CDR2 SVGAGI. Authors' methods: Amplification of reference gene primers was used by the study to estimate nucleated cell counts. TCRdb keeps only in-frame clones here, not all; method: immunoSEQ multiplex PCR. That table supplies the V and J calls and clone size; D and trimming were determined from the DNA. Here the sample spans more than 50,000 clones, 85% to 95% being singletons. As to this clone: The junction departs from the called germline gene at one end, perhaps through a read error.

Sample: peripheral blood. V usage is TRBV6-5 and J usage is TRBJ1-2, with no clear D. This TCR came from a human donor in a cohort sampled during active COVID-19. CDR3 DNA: TGTGCCAGCATTTACGCAGACTATGGCTACACCTTC. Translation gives CASIYADYGYTF.